This T cell receptor beta chain was identified in a study of CD8 T cells in ankylosing spondylitis. Study conclusions and caveats: Disease-linked clones displayed a CD8+ phenotype and appeared relatively rarely in peripheral blood. Ankylosing spondylitis blood seemed to carry a telltale TCR beta motif made of under 10 highly homologous variants. Reported data indicate significant enrichment of disease-linked clones within matched ankylosing spondylitis synovial fluid.

Quantitative 5'-RACE with molecular barcodes generated TCR beta libraries. TCRdb reanalysed the 5' RACE reads using MiXCR and keeps one entry per CDR3 protein. Among tens of thousands of distinct CDR3 sequences, 6% to 8% were seen once, and the ten largest hold around 5%. In the case of this clonotype: Its matching antigen is unknown.

The sequencing input was synovial fluid, either unsorted or a sorted T cell fraction (not recorded which). The origin of this receptor is a male donor with ankylosing spondylitis.

Written as DNA, the CDR3 is TGTGCCAGCAGTTTTCTGTTACTGAATTCACCCCTCCACTTT. This codes for CASSFLLLNSPLHF. This sequence joins TRBV27 and TRBJ1-6; D is unclear. V lost 3 bases and J 7 bases, leaving 10 bases between the germline ends. The CDR3 length is 14 residues. Germline V lookup: CDR1 MNHEY, CDR2 SMNVEV (reference sequence).